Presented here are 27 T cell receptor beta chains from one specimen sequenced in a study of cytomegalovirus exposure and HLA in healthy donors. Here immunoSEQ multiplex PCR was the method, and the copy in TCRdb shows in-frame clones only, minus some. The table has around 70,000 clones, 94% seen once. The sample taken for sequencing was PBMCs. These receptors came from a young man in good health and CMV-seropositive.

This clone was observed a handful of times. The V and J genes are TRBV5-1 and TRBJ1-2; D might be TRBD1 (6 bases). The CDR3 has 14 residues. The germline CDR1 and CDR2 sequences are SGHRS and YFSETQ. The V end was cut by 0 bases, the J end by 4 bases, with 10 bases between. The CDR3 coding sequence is TGCGCCAGCAGCTTGGCCTACAGGGCCTATGGCTACACCTTC. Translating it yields CASSLAYRAYGYTF.

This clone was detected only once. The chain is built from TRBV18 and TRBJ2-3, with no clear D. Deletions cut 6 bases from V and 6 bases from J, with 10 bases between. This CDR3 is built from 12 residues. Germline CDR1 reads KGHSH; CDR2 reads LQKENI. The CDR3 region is CASSAITDTQYF. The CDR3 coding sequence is TGTGCCAGCTCTGCGATAACTGATACGCAGTATTTT.

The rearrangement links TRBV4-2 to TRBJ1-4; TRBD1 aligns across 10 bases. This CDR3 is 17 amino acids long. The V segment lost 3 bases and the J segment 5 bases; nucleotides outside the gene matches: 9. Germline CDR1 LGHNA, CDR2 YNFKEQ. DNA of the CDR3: TGTGCCAGCAGCCACGTGTCCCGGGACAGGGGAAATGAAAAACTGTTTTTT. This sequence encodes CASSHVSRDRGNEKLFF.

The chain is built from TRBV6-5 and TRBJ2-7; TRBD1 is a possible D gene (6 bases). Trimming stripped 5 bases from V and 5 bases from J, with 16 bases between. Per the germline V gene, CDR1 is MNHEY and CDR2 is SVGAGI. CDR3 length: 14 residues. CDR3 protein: CASSVTGLSNEQYF. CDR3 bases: TGTGCCAGCAGTGTTACAGGGTTATCCAACGAGCAGTACTTC.

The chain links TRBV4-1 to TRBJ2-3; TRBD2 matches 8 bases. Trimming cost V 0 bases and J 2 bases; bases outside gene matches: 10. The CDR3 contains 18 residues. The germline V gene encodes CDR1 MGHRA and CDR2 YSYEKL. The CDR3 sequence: CASSQEGLAGLFTDTQYF. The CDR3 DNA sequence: TGCGCCAGCAGCCAAGAAGGTCTAGCGGGCCTCTTCACAGATACGCAGTATTTT.

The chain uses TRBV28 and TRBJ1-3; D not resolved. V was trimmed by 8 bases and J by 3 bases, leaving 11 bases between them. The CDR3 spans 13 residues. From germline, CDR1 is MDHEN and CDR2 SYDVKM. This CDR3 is CASRIRGGNTIYF. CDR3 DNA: TGTGCCAGCCGAATCCGGGGTGGAAACACCATATATTTT.

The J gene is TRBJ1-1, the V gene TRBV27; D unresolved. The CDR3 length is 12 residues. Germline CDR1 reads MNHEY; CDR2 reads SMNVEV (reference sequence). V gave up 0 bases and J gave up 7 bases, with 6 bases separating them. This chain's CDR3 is CASSLSGIEAFF. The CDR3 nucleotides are TGTGCCAGCAGTTTATCCGGGATTGAAGCTTTCTTT.

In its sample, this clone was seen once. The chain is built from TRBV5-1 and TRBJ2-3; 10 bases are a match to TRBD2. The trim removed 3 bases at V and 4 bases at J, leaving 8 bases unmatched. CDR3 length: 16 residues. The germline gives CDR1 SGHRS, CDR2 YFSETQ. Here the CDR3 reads CASSSGTSGNADTQYF. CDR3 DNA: TGCGCCAGCAGCTCGGGTACTAGCGGGAATGCAGATACGCAGTATTTT.

In DNA, the CDR3 is TGTGCCAGCAGCATCCTGGGACAGGGCCAGGGCTACACCTTC. Protein: CASSILGQGQGYTF. V usage is TRBV28 and J usage is TRBJ1-2, with 9 bases lining up with TRBD1. The germline CDR1 and CDR2 sequences are MDHEN and SYDVKM. Trimming at V came to 6 bases and at J to 8 bases, leaving 10 bases not matched to a gene. This CDR3 region has 14 residues.

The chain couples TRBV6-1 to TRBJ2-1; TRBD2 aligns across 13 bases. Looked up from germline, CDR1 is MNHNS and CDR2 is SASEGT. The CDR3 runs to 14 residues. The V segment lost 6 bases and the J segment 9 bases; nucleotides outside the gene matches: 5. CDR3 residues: CASRGLAGVTEQFF. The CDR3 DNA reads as TGTGCCAGCAGAGGACTAGCGGGAGTGACTGAGCAGTTCTTC.

This CDR3 reads CASSPGGAGGREKLFF. CDR3 sequence (DNA): TGTGCCAGCAGCCCGGGGGGAGCGGGAGGGCGAGAAAAACTGTTTTTT. V and J are TRBV6-6 and TRBJ1-4, with D perhaps TRBD1 (5 bases). V dropped 6 bases and J dropped 8 bases, with 22 bases sitting between them. This CDR3 has 16 amino acids. CDR1 and CDR2 (germline): MNHNY, SVGAGI (reference sequence).

CDR3 sequence: CAWSPGLPLGEQFF. The CDR3 bases are TGTGCCTGGAGTCCGGGACTACCCTTAGGGGAGCAGTTCTTC. This chain joins TRBV30 and TRBJ2-1; 7 bases map to TRBD2. The V and J ends lost 2 bases and 10 bases, in that order; junction bases with no gene match: 11. CDR3 length: 14 residues. Germline V gene lookup returns CDR1 GTSNPN and CDR2 SVGIG (reference sequence).

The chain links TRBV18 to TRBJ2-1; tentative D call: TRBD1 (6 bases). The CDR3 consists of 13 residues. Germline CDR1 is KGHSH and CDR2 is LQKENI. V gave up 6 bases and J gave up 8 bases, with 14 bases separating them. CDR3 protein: CASSAGVNYEQFF. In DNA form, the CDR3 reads TGTGCCAGCTCGGCAGGGGTAAACTATGAGCAGTTCTTC.

The CDR3 nucleotides are TGTGCCAGCAGTTCCGCAGGCAACACCGGGGAGCTGTTTTTT. Amino acids: CASSSAGNTGELFF. J is TRBJ2-2 and V is TRBV28; D gene ambiguous. Trimming shortened V by 4 bases and J by 2 bases, and 8 bases separated the two germline ends. Germline CDR1 is MDHEN and CDR2 is SYDVKM. The CDR3 is 14 amino acids.

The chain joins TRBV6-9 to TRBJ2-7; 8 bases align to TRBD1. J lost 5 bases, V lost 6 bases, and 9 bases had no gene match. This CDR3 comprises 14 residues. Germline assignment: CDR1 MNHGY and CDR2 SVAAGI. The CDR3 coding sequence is TGTGCCAGCAGGGGTGGACAGGGTCCCCACGAGCAGTACTTC. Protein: CASRGGQGPHEQYF.

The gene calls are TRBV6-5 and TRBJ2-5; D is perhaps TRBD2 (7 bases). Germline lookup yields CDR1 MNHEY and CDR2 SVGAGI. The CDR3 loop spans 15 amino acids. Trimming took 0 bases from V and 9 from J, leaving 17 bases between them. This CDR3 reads CASSYSGGGESSQYF. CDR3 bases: TGTGCCAGCAGTTACTCGGGAGGGGGTGAATCTTCCCAGTACTTC.

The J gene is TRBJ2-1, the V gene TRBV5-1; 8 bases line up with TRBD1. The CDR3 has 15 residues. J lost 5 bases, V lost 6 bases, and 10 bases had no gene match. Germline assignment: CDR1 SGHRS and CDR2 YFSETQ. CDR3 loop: CASNRGQGVDNEQFF. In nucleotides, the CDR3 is TGCGCCAGCAACCGCGGACAGGGAGTGGACAATGAGCAGTTCTTC.

The DNA for the CDR3 is TGTGCCAGCAGCTATGAAAAAGCGGGAGGGCCGGGATCCTACGAGCAGTACTTC. It codes for CASSYEKAGGPGSYEQYF. This chain links TRBV11-3 with TRBJ2-7; 10 nucleotides match TRBD2. This CDR3 is built from 18 residues. The trim removed 4 bases at V and 1 base at J, leaving 13 bases unmatched. The germline V gene has CDR1 SGHNT and CDR2 YENEEA.

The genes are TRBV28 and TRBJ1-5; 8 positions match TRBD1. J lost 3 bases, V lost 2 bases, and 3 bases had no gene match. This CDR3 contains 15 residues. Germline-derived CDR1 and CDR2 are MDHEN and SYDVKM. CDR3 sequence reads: CASSLNRGDNQPQHF. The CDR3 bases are TGTGCCAGCAGTTTAAACAGGGGGGACAATCAGCCCCAGCATTTT.

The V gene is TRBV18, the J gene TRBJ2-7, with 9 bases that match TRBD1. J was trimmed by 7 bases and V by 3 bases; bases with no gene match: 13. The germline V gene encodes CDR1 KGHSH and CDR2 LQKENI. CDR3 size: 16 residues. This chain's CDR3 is CASSPVGQGIRGEQYF. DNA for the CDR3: TGTGCCAGCTCACCCGTGGGACAGGGAATACGAGGTGAGCAGTACTTC. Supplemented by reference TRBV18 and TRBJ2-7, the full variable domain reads NAGVMQNPRHLVRRRGQEARLRCSPMKGHSHVYWYRQLPEEGLKFMVYLQKENIIDESGMPKERFSAEFPKEGPSILRIQQVVRGDSAAYFCASSPVGQGIRGEQYFGPGTRLTVT.

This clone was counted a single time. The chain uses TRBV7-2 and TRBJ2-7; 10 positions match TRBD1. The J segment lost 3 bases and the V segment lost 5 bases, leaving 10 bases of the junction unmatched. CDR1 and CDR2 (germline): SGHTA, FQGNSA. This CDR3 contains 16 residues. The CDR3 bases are TGTGCCAGCAGCCCACCAGGGACAGGGGTCCTCTACGAGCAGTACTTC. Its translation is CASSPPGTGVLYEQYF.

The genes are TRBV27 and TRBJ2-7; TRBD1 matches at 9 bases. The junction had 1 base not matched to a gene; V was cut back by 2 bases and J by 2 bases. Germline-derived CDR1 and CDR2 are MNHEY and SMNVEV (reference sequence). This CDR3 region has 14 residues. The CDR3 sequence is CASSLRQGAYEQYF. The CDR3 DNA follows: TGTGCCAGCAGTTTAAGACAGGGGGCCTACGAGCAGTACTTC.

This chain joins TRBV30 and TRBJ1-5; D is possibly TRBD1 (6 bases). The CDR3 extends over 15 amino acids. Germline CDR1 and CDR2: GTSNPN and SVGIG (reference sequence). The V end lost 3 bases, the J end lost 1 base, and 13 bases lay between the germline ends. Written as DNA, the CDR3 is TGTGCCTGGAGGGGGAGGGGGTCCAGCAATCAGCCCCAGCATTTT. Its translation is CAWRGRGSSNQPQHF.

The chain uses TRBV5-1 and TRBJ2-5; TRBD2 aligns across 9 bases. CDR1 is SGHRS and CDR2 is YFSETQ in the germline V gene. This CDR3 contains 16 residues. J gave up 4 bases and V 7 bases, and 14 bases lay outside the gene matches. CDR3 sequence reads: CASCLGESGRLETQYF. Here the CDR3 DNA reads TGCGCCAGCTGCCTCGGGGAGAGCGGGAGGTTAGAGACCCAGTACTTC.

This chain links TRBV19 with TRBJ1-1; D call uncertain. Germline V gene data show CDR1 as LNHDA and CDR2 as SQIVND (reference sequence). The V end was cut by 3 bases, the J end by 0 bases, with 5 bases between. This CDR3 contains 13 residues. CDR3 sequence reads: CASSMAVNTEAFF. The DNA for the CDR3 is TGTGCCAGTAGTATGGCAGTGAACACTGAAGCTTTCTTT.

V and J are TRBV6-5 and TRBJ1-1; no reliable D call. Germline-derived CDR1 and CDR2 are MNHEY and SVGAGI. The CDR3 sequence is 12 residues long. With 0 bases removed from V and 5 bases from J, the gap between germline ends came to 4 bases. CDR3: CASSYSSTEAFF. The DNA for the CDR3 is TGTGCCAGCAGTTACTCCAGTACTGAAGCTTTCTTT.

CDR3 sequence: CSTRSTSGWDEQFF. DNA for the CDR3: TGCAGCACCCGCTCGACTAGCGGGTGGGATGAGCAGTTCTTC. The chain uses TRBV29-1 and TRBJ2-1; TRBD2 matches 10 bases. The germline CDR1 and CDR2 sequences are SQVTM and ANQGSEA. The trim removed 8 bases at V and 8 bases at J, leaving 12 bases unmatched. This CDR3 comprises 14 residues.